This TCR beta chain was sequenced in a study of blood T cell repertoires in COVID-19. About the study: Donors in the United States, Italy and Spain gave samples during acute or convalescent COVID-19. T cells, B-cell-depleted T cells, or PBMCs provided the cDNA or gDNA that served as material.

Original processing methods: It was from reference gene primer amplification that nucleated cell counts were estimated. Libraries were prepared by immunoSEQ multiplex PCR; TCRdb keeps only in-frame clonotypes and omits some of them. V and J calls and clone size come straight from that table; D and trimming were deduced from the DNA. The data contain 40,000 to 45,000 clones, over 75% of them seen just once; the ten biggest clones take up 2% to 2.5%. Sequenced input: peripheral blood. This clonotype originated in a human donor in a cohort sampled during active COVID-19.

For the CDR3, the DNA is TGTGCCAGCTCACAGGCTTTGGCTAGCGGGGGGGCCACAGATACGCAGTATTTT. Translation: CASSQALASGGATDTQYF. The chain has TRBV18 and TRBJ2-3, with 12 bases that match TRBD2. Trimming at V came to 4 bases and at J to 2 bases, leaving 10 bases not matched to a gene. Germline V gene lookup returns CDR1 KGHSH and CDR2 LQKENI. CDR3 length equals 18 residues.